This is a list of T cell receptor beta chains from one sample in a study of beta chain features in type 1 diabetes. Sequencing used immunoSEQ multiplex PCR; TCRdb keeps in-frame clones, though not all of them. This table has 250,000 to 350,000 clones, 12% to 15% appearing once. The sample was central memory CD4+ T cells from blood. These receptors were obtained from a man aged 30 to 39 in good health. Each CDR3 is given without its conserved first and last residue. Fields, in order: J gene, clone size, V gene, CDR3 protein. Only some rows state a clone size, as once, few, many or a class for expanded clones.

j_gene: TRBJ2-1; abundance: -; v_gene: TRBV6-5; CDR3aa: ASSYYGGSLINEQF
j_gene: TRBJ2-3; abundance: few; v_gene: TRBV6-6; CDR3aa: ASVGWTGYTDTQY
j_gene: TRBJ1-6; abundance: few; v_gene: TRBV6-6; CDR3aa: ASRSPSGSRNSPLH
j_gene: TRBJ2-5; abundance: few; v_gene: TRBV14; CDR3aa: ASSQGGQGLQETQY
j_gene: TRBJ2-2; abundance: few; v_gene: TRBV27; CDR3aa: ASSATRDRVTSGELF
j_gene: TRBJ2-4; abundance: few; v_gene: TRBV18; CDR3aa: ASSPPDLLAKNIQY
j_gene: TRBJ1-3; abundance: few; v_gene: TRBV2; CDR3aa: ASSAQPHSGNTIY
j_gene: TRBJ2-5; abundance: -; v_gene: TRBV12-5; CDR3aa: ASGPGVAGPQETQY
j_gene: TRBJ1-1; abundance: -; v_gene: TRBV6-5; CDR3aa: ASTVGGATEAF
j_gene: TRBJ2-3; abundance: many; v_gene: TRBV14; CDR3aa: ASSHGERYTDTQY
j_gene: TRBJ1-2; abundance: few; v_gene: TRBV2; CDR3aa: ASSLKGNYGYT
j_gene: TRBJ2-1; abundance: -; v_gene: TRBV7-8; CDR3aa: ASSPYNEQF
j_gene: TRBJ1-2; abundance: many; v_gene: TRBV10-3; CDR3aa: AISSDRGYGYT
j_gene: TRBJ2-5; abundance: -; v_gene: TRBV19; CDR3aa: ASSRGLAGGPRETQY
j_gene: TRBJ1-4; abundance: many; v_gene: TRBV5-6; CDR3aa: ASSLAVGDEKLF
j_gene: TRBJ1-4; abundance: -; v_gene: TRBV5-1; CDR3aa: ASSNPGDGEKLF
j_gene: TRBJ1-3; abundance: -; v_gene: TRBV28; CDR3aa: ASSLGQTATGNTIY
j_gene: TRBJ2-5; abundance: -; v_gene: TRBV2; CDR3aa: ASSVGFRETQY
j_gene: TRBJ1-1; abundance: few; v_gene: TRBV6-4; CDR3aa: ASREGTGQGTEAF
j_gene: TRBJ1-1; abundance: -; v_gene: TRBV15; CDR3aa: ATSRERRAGAF
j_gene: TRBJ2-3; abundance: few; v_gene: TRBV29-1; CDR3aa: STGQGADDTQY
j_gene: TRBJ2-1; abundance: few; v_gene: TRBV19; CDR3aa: ASRRSPSFAGPYNEQF
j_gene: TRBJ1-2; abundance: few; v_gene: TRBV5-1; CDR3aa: ASSFEGIDGYT
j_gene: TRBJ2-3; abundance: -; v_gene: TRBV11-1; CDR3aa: ASSHQVTSGILDTQY
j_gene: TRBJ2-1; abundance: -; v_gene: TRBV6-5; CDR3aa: ASSSGIGQF
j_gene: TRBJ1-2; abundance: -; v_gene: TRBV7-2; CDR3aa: ASRPAMANYGYT
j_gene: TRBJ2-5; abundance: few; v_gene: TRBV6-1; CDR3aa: ASRDRGQETQY
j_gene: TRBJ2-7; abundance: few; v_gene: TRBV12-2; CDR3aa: ASRFEVSGQPLSYEQY
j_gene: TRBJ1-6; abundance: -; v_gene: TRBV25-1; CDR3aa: ASSVLDNSPLH
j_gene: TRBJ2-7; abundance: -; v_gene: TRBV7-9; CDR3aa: ASSLNSRDEQY
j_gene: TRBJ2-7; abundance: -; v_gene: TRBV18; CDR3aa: ASSPLLSRGAYEQY
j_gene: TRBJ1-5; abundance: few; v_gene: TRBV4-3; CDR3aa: ASSQAFTVNQPQH
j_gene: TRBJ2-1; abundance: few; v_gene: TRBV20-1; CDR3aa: SASQYNEQF
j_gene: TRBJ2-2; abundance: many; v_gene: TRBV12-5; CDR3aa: ASLTGELF
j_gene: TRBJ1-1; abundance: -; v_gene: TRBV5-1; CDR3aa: ASSAILNTEAF
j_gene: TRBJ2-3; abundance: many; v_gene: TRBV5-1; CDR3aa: ASSSTLAGGGDTQY
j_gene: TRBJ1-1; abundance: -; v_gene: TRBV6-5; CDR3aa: ASSTGKNTEAF
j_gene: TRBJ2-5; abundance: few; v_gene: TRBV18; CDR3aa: ASSPGWTAQETQY
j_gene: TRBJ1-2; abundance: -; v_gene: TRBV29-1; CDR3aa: SVGGVTGYGYT
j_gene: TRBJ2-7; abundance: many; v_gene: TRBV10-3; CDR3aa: AIRGLGQGSHEQY
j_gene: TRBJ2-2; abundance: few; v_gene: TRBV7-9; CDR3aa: ASSLRSGELF
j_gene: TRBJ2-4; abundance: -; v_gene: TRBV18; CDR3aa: ASSGGAKNIQY
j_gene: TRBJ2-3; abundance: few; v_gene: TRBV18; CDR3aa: ASSPFPRTSGGTDTQY